This T cell receptor (beta chain) was sequenced in a study of technical replicates of blood from four donors. The CDR3 length is 18 residues. CDR1 and CDR2 (germline): KGHSH, LQKENI. V gave up 3 bases and J gave up 3 bases; unmatched junction bases: 16. The protocol was immunoSEQ multiplex PCR, while the TCRdb copy is restricted to in-frame clones and leaves out a portion. There are approximately 75,000 clones in the sample; around 97% occur only once, and more than 0.15% lies in the top ten. The source is a human donor in good health. The chain couples TRBV18 to TRBJ2-7; TRBD1 agrees at 8 bases. The sample comprised T cells isolated from PBMCs. The DNA for the CDR3 is TGTGCCAGCTCACCGCCCAGAACAAAACAGGGGGTAGGCTACGAGCAGTACTTC. It codes for CASSPPRTKQGVGYEQYF.